These 31 T cell receptor beta chains were sequenced from one sample in a study of shared clonotypes between healthy human individuals. Method: immunoSEQ multiplex PCR; TCRdb's copy keeps in-frame clones and lacks some. The table shows 2 million to 3 million clones, with roughly 93% occurring only once. Input material: naive CD4+ T cells from PBMCs. The subset: CD45RA+ positively selected. The receptors come from a man aged 18 to 35 in good health. Some clones in this sample may be carry-over from other donors' samples.

J is TRBJ2-5 and V is TRBV4-3, with TRBD2 matching over 7 bases. The CDR3 totals 16 residues. Germline V CDR1 and CDR2: LGHNA, YSLEER. The junction had 10 bases not matched to a gene; V was cut back by 1 base and J by 5 bases. CDR3 residues: CASSQAPTGGRETQYF. CDR3 DNA sequence: TGCGCCAGCAGCCAAGCCCCGACCGGGGGGAGGGAGACCCAGTACTTC.

This clone has a handful of counts. V and J are TRBV10-3 and TRBJ1-5; no clear D. V lost 10 bases, J lost 4 bases, and 17 bases lay in between. The CDR3 contains 14 residues. Germline V gene lookup returns CDR1 ENHRY and CDR2 SYGVKD. The CDR3 region has the DNA TGTGCCACTCGAGACCCTTCAGAGAATCAGCCCCAGCATTTT. Its translation: CATRDPSENQPQHF.

This rearrangement joins TRBV18 to TRBJ2-1, with 9 bases identical to TRBD2. The CDR3 extends over 17 amino acids. Germline V CDR1 and CDR2: KGHSH, LQKENI. V lost 1 base to trimming and J lost 4 bases; unmatched junction nucleotides: 8. CDR3 sequence (DNA): TGTGCCAGCTCACCACAGGTCCCGACTAGCGGATACAATGAGCAGTTCTTC. This sequence encodes CASSPQVPTSGYNEQFF.

The chain joins TRBV6-6 to TRBJ1-5; TRBD1 agrees at 8 bases. The CDR3 runs to 16 residues. The germline V gene encodes CDR1 MNHNY and CDR2 SVGAGI (reference sequence). The V gene end was trimmed by 2 bases and the J gene end by 7 bases; junction bases not matched to a gene: 10. CDR3 loop: CASSYMDRALTQPQHF. The CDR3 DNA is TGTGCCAGCAGTTACATGGACAGGGCCCTAACACAGCCCCAGCATTTT.

This clone was detected a few times. Its ends do not fully match the called genes, so a read error is possible. V is TRBV7-3 and J is TRBJ2-2, with D possibly matching TRBD1 (5 bases). This CDR3 has 13 residues. Germline V gene sequence: CDR1 SGHTA, CDR2 FQGTGA. The CDR3 region is CASTGTNTGELFF. Here the CDR3 DNA reads TGTGCAAGCACAGGCACGAACACCGGGGAGCTGTTTTTT.

The chain uses TRBV4-2 and TRBJ2-1; D is ambiguous. The length of the CDR3 is 11 residues. In germline, CDR1 is LGHNA, CDR2 YNFKEQ. V gave up 1 base and J gave up 10 bases, with 5 bases separating them. CDR3 DNA: TGTGCCAGCAGCCAAGTCGGCGAGCAGTTCTTC. Its translation: CASSQVGEQFF.

This clone was detected only a few times. The V call is TRBV28, the J call TRBJ1-1; D unclear. Looked up from germline, CDR1 is MDHEN and CDR2 is SYDVKM. The CDR3 sequence is 12 residues long. V lost 7 bases and J 8 bases, leaving 14 bases between the germline ends. The CDR3 loop is CASKAPVAEAFF. The CDR3 DNA reads TGTGCCAGCAAAGCTCCGGTGGCAGAAGCTTTCTTT.

The chain links TRBV11-2 to TRBJ2-7; tentatively, D is TRBD1 (5 bases). In germline, CDR1 is SGHAT, CDR2 FQNNGV. Trimming removed 3 bases from V and 2 bases from J, with 11 bases in between. The CDR3 length is 14 residues. The CDR3 DNA reads TGTGCCAGCAGCTTCCGCCGACAGACCTACGAGCAGTACTTC. Its translation is CASSFRRQTYEQYF.

This clone was seen just once. V gene TRBV29-1 combines with J gene TRBJ2-7; D perhaps matches TRBD2 (6 bases). Germline CDR1 is SQVTM and CDR2 is ANQGSEA. Trimming left V 6 bases short and J 6 bases short, with 18 bases between. The CDR3 is 13 amino acids. This CDR3 reads CSVQGRGGREQYF. The DNA for the CDR3 is TGCAGCGTCCAAGGTAGGGGAGGCCGCGAGCAGTACTTC.

The genes are TRBV6-5 and TRBJ2-4, with 9 bases matching TRBD1. This CDR3 has 15 residues. The germline CDR1 and CDR2 sequences are MNHEY and SVGAGI. With 5 bases clipped from V and 9 bases from J, the junction kept 11 bases outside the gene matches. The CDR3 loop is CASSARDRVNGIQYF. The DNA of the CDR3 is TGTGCCAGCAGTGCCCGGGACAGGGTTAATGGCATTCAGTACTTC.

V and J are TRBV9 and TRBJ1-5; the D is unclear. This CDR3 is 14 amino acids long. Looked up from germline, CDR1 is SGDLS and CDR2 is YYNGEE. The V end lost 3 bases, the J end lost 1 base, and 8 bases lay between the germline ends. This CDR3 is CASSDSESNQPQHF. CDR3 coding DNA: TGTGCCAGCAGCGACAGTGAGAGCAATCAGCCCCAGCATTTT.

The chain employs TRBV7-3 and TRBJ2-1; possibly TRBD2 for D (6 bases). CDR1 is SGHTA, CDR2 FQGTGA, per germline. Trimming left V 3 bases short and J 5 bases short, with 17 bases between. The CDR3 extends over 16 amino acids. The CDR3 is CASSFVVSSANNEQFF. In nucleotides, the CDR3 is TGTGCCAGCAGCTTTGTTGTTTCTAGCGCAAACAATGAGCAGTTCTTC.

The chain links TRBV9 to TRBJ2-3; possible D gene TRBD2, 5 bases. Trimming pared 2 bases from V and 1 base from J, leaving 14 bases between. Looked up from germline, CDR1 is SGDLS and CDR2 is YYNGEE. The CDR3 totals 16 residues. For the CDR3, the DNA is TGTGCCAGCAGCGTGCACATTGTCGGGGGCACAGATACGCAGTATTTT. It specifies CASSVHIVGGTDTQYF.

V is TRBV5-4 and J is TRBJ1-2, with 8 bases identical to TRBD1. Germline assignment: CDR1 SGHNT and CDR2 YYREEE (reference sequence). Trimming at V came to 3 bases and at J to 4 bases, leaving 5 bases not matched to a gene. This CDR3 has 14 amino acids. The CDR3 region is CASSSGQAPYGYTF. In DNA, the CDR3 is TGTGCCAGCAGCTCGGGACAGGCGCCCTATGGCTACACCTTC.

The chain couples TRBV4-3 to TRBJ1-1; weak D call: TRBD1 (5 bases). In germline, CDR1 is LGHNA, CDR2 YSLEER. The CDR3 runs to 13 residues. Trimming removed 0 bases from V and 6 bases from J, with 8 bases in between. CDR3 loop: CASSQDPGPEAFF. In DNA, the CDR3 is TGCGCCAGCAGCCAAGATCCGGGACCTGAAGCTTTCTTT.

V is TRBV5-6 and J is TRBJ2-7, with 8 positions matching TRBD1. V trimming: 4 bases; J trimming: 2 bases; junction bases outside the gene matches: 8. This CDR3 has 15 residues. Germline V lookup: CDR1 SGHDT, CDR2 YYEEEE. The CDR3 here is CASSPTGDPTYEQYF. The CDR3 DNA sequence: TGTGCCAGCAGCCCGACAGGGGATCCAACCTACGAGCAGTACTTC.

This sequence joins TRBV30 and TRBJ2-7; D is uncertain. Germline V CDR1 and CDR2: GTSNPN, SVGIG (reference sequence). Trimming pared 4 bases from V and 5 bases from J, leaving 18 bases between. The CDR3 runs to 14 residues. CDR3 in amino acids: CAWMVGGSRNEQYF. As DNA, the CDR3 is TGTGCCTGGATGGTGGGTGGCAGTCGAAACGAGCAGTACTTC.

The chain has TRBV30 and TRBJ2-7; D not resolved. Germline V CDR1 and CDR2: GTSNPN, SVGIG (reference sequence). V lost 0 bases and J lost 7, with 13 bases in between. CDR3 length equals 13 residues. The CDR3 DNA is TGTGCCTGGAGTGTGGGGTATGAGGTTGAGCAGTACTTC. Amino acid sequence: CAWSVGYEVEQYF.

The rearrangement links TRBV18 to TRBJ1-4; 8 bases align to TRBD1. Germline lookup yields CDR1 KGHSH and CDR2 LQKENI. Unmatched junction bases numbered 12, after V lost 5 bases and J lost 7 bases. The CDR3 has 16 residues. The CDR3 is CASSNFFGQGIEKLFF. The CDR3 DNA is TGTGCCAGCTCAAATTTTTTTGGACAGGGAATTGAAAAACTGTTTTTT.

This chain joins TRBV19 and TRBJ1-2; 8 bases map to TRBD1. The germline CDR1 and CDR2 sequences are LNHDA and SQIVND (reference sequence). The trim removed 5 bases at V and 8 bases at J, leaving 7 bases unmatched. This CDR3 has 13 amino acids. DNA for the CDR3: TGTGCCAGTAGTCCCCGGACAGGGATCGGCTACACCTTC. Translation gives CASSPRTGIGYTF.

This clone was seen a handful of times. The V and J genes are TRBV7-9 and TRBJ1-2; 7 bases match TRBD1. V gave up 4 bases and J gave up 4 bases; unmatched junction bases: 6. This CDR3 region has 14 residues. Per the germline V gene, CDR1 is SEHNR and CDR2 is FQNEAQ (reference sequence). The CDR3 nucleotides are TGTGCCAGCAGCTCGGACAGGATGGGCTATGGCTACACCTTC. Amino acid sequence: CASSSDRMGYGYTF.

V is TRBV5-1 and J is TRBJ2-5, with 11 bases aligning to TRBD1. The V gene end was trimmed by 6 bases and the J gene end by 2 bases; junction bases not matched to a gene: 3. Germline values: CDR1 SGHRS, CDR2 YFSETQ. The CDR3 has 14 amino acids. CDR3 amino acids: CASNRDRGQETQYF. The CDR3 DNA reads as TGCGCCAGCAACCGGGACAGGGGGCAAGAGACCCAGTACTTC.

The chain carries TRBV5-1 and TRBJ2-7, with TRBD1 identical over 9 bases. Germline CDR1 is SGHRS and CDR2 is YFSETQ. The CDR3 runs 15 residues. The V segment lost 6 bases and the J segment 7 bases; nucleotides outside the gene matches: 14. CDR3 sequence (DNA): TGCGCCAGCAAACCAGGGGACAGGGATAGTCGGGAGCAGTACTTC. Amino acid sequence: CASKPGDRDSREQYF.

This chain uses TRBV5-1 with TRBJ1-2; the D gene is possibly TRBD1 (6 bases). V was clipped by 2 bases and J by 3 bases, with 8 bases between them. This CDR3 region has 13 residues. CDR1 and CDR2 (germline): SGHRS, YFSETQ. In DNA form, the CDR3 reads TGCGCCAGCAGCTTTAACAGGGACTATGGCTACACCTTC. As protein: CASSFNRDYGYTF.

The chain is built from TRBV19 and TRBJ1-5; 7 bases align to TRBD1. The germline V gene has CDR1 LNHDA and CDR2 SQIVND (reference sequence). This CDR3 has 16 residues. The trim removed 6 bases at V and 0 bases at J, leaving 8 bases unmatched. The CDR3 DNA follows: TGTGCCAGTAGCGCAGGACAGGCACTTAGCAATCAGCCCCAGCATTTT. Translation: CASSAGQALSNQPQHF.

Worth noting for this clone: An end of the junction does not agree with germline; a read error may underlie this. The CDR3 coding sequence is TGTGCCAGCAGCTTAGAGGGAGCACAAAACTTC. This encodes CASSLEGAQNF. V usage is TRBV7-2 and J usage is TRBJ2-4; possible D gene TRBD2, 5 bases. Germline V lookup: CDR1 SGHTA, CDR2 FQGNSA. This CDR3 contains 11 residues. The full variable domain, its missing parts supplied by reference TRBV7-2 and TRBJ2-4, is GAGVSQSPSNKVTEKGKDVELRCDPISGHTALYWYRQSLGQGLEFLIYFQGNSAPDKSGLPSDRFSAERTGGSVSTLTIQRTQQEDSAVYLCASSLEGAQNFGAGTRLSVL.

This chain connects TRBV4-1 to TRBJ1-3; no definite D call. The CDR3 consists of 15 residues. Deletions cut 3 bases from V and 4 bases from J, with 13 bases between. The germline V gene encodes CDR1 MGHRA and CDR2 YSYEKL. In DNA form, the CDR3 reads TGCGCCAGCAGCCAGGACGGTTCCTGGGGAAACACCATATATTTT. This encodes CASSQDGSWGNTIYF.

This chain's CDR3 is CASSHPGATQYF. The CDR3 DNA reads as TGTGCCAGCAGCCATCCGGGAGCAACGCAGTATTTT. V gene TRBV11-2 combines with J gene TRBJ2-3; maybe TRBD2 (6 bases). Germline CDR1 SGHAT, CDR2 FQNNGV. The CDR3 length is 12 residues. V lost 5 bases, J lost 9 bases, and 12 bases lay in between.

In the case of this clone: This specimen includes other DNA sequences encoding the same CDR3. The chain joins TRBV5-1 to TRBJ2-5; 12 nucleotides line up with TRBD2. V gave up 4 bases and J gave up 2 bases; unmatched junction bases: 3. The germline V gene has CDR1 SGHRS and CDR2 YFSETQ. The CDR3 totals 15 residues. CDR3 region: CASSNGLAGQETQYF. Here the CDR3 DNA reads TGCGCCAGCAGCAACGGACTAGCGGGGCAAGAGACCCAGTACTTC.

The gene calls are TRBV5-8 and TRBJ2-4; D may be TRBD1 (5 bases). With 0 bases removed from V and 6 bases from J, the gap between germline ends came to 10 bases. The CDR3 sequence is 14 residues long. Germline V gene lookup returns CDR1 SGHTS and CDR2 YDEGEE. The chain's CDR3 is CASSLDRRGNIQYF. In nucleotides, the CDR3 is TGTGCCAGCAGCTTGGACAGGCGAGGAAACATTCAGTACTTC. Supplemented by reference TRBV5-8 and TRBJ2-4, the full variable domain reads EAGVTQSPTHLIKTRGQQATLRCSPISGHTSVYWYQQALGLGLQFLLWYDEGEERNRGNFPPRFSGRQFPNYSSELNVNALELEDSALYLCASSLDRRGNIQYFGAGTRLSVL.

V gene TRBV5-5 combines with J gene TRBJ2-7; 12 bases line up with TRBD2. V gave up 4 bases and J gave up 4 bases; unmatched junction bases: 6. From germline, CDR1 is SGHKS and CDR2 YYEKEE (reference sequence). The CDR3 consists of 15 residues. The CDR3 protein is CASSVGLAGLYEQYF. DNA of the CDR3: TGTGCCAGCAGCGTGGGACTAGCGGGTTTGTACGAGCAGTACTTC.